The next 27 T cell receptor beta chains were all read from a single sample in a study of blood T cell repertoires in COVID-19. The repertoire was sequenced with immunoSEQ multiplex PCR; TCRdb's copy has only in-frame clones and lacks some. The table shows around 70,000 clones, with around 80% occurring only once. Sequenced sample: peripheral blood. The receptors come from a man aged 55 to 70 with active or convalescent COVID-19.

The rearrangement links TRBV7-8 to TRBJ2-3; D is uncertain. Trimming stripped 5 bases from V and 2 bases from J, with 14 bases between. Germline CDR1 SGHVS, CDR2 FQNEAQ. The length of the CDR3 is 15 residues. The DNA of the CDR3 is TGTGCCAGCAGCGCACCCCAAGGAGTCACAGATACGCAGTATTTT. Residues: CASSAPQGVTDTQYF.

The chain recombines TRBV7-2 with TRBJ2-7; D is unresolved. This CDR3 is built from 12 residues. The V gene's germline CDR1 is SGHTA and CDR2 FQGNSA. V lost 5 bases, J lost 7 bases, and 12 bases lay in between. This CDR3 reads CASSLTREEQYF. DNA of the CDR3: TGTGCCAGCAGCCTTACTCGCGAAGAGCAGTACTTC.

This rearrangement joins TRBV6-5 to TRBJ2-3; TRBD2 agrees at 9 bases. Germline trimming cut 8 bases from V and 6 bases from J; bases unmatched to any gene: 9. The CDR3 is 14 amino acids. Germline V CDR1 and CDR2: MNHEY, SVGAGI. The CDR3 protein is CASSRAGGRDTQYF. CDR3 nucleotides: TGTGCCAGCTCAAGAGCGGGGGGCAGGGATACGCAGTATTTT.

This clone turned up a few times. This chain joins TRBV6-2 or TRBV6-3 and TRBJ2-1; a weak D match, TRBD1 (5 bases). Germline CDR1 and CDR2: MNHEY and SVGEGT. CDR3 length equals 16 residues. V shed 6 bases and J shed 3 bases, with 18 bases lying between them. Here the CDR3 reads CASSRLRQSVYNEQFF. The CDR3 nucleotides read TGTGCCAGCAGCAGACTTCGACAGTCCGTCTACAATGAGCAGTTCTTC.

This clone was picked up one time. The chain recombines TRBV11-2 with TRBJ2-3; 8 bases map to TRBD1. With 6 bases clipped from V and 3 bases from J, the junction kept 11 bases outside the gene matches. Germline CDR1 SGHAT, CDR2 FQNNGV. This CDR3 spans 16 amino acids. The CDR3 reads CASRFSSGGRTDTQYF. CDR3 bases: TGTGCCAGCAGATTCAGTTCAGGGGGCAGAACAGATACGCAGTATTTT.

V and J are TRBV7-2 and TRBJ2-7, with TRBD2 matching 9 bases. Trimming removed 4 bases from V and 5 bases from J; junction bases left unmatched: 6. CDR3 length: 14 residues. Per germline, CDR1 SGHTA and CDR2 FQGNSA. For the CDR3, the DNA is TGTGCCAGCAGCTCAGGGACTAGCTTTAACGAGCAGTACTTC. It translates to CASSSGTSFNEQYF.

Only one count was recorded for this clone. This chain joins TRBV6-4 and TRBJ2-2; 8 bases are a match to TRBD2. Germline trimming cut 5 bases from V and 3 bases from J; bases unmatched to any gene: 5. Germline V CDR1 and CDR2: MRHNA, SNTAGT. This CDR3 spans 15 amino acids. The CDR3, as DNA: TGTGCCAGCAGTCTAACTAGCGGTCACACCGGGGAGCTGTTTTTT. It is translated as CASSLTSGHTGELFF.

This chain connects TRBV5-1 to TRBJ1-5, with TRBD1 matching over 7 bases. The V and J ends lost 4 bases and 1 base, in that order; junction bases with no gene match: 5. Per the germline V gene, CDR1 is SGHRS and CDR2 is YFSETQ. The CDR3 loop spans 15 amino acids. CDR3 coding DNA: TGCGCCAGCAGCGAACAGGGGTGGAGCAATCAGCCCCAGCATTTT. It codes for CASSEQGWSNQPQHF.

This clone was recorded at least ten times. The chain employs TRBV3-1 (or the pseudogene TRBV3-2) and TRBJ2-5, with D perhaps TRBD2 (5 bases). V lost 3 bases and J lost 4, with 15 bases in between. CDR1 and CDR2 from the germline V gene are LGHDT and YNNKEL (reference sequence). The CDR3 spans 15 residues. The chain's CDR3 is CASSQTRSGVETQYF. Written as DNA, the CDR3 is TGTGCCAGCAGCCAGACCCGATCCGGGGTAGAGACCCAGTACTTC.

A few counts support this clone. J is TRBJ1-4 and V is TRBV9; D not certain. The CDR3 length is 15 residues. Trimming removed 4 bases at V and 3 bases at J, with 13 bases between. Germline assignment: CDR1 SGDLS and CDR2 YYNGEE. The CDR3 region has the DNA TGTGCCAGCAGCTCCCAGGATCGCGCTAATGAAAAACTGTTTTTT. It translates to CASSSQDRANEKLFF. The full variable domain, its missing parts supplied by reference TRBV9 and TRBJ1-4, is DSGVTQTPKHLITATGQRVTLRCSPRSGDLSVYWYQQSLDQGLQFLIQYYNGEERAKGNILERFSAQQFPDLHSELNLSSLELGDSALYFCASSSQDRANEKLFFGSGTQLSVL.

The rearrangement joins TRBV5-1 to TRBJ1-1; a weak D match, TRBD1 (5 bases). Germline CDR1 SGHRS, CDR2 YFSETQ. CDR3 size: 15 residues. Trimming removed 3 bases at V and 4 bases at J, with 16 bases between. In DNA form, the CDR3 reads TGCGCCAGCAGCTCGGACACCACCCCAGGCACTGAAGCTTTCTTT. Its protein product is CASSSDTTPGTEAFF.

The chain recombines TRBV13 with TRBJ2-5, with TRBD2 matching 10 bases. J gave up 5 bases and V 2 bases, and 5 bases lay outside the gene matches. The germline V gene encodes CDR1 PRHDT and CDR2 FYEKMQ (reference sequence). There are 15 residues in the CDR3. Here the CDR3 reads CASSLMSGGAETQYF. In DNA, the CDR3 is TGTGCCAGCAGCTTAATGAGCGGGGGGGCCGAGACCCAGTACTTC. The variable domain in full, completed from reference TRBV13 and TRBJ2-5, reads AAGVIQSPRHLIKEKRETATLKCYPIPRHDTVYWYQQGPGQDPQFLISFYEKMQSDKGSIPDRFSAQQFSDYHSELNMSSLELGDSALYFCASSLMSGGAETQYFGPGTRLLVL.

As DNA, the CDR3 is TGCGCCAGCAGCCCTCTGACAGGGTTCTACGAGCAGTACTTC. Its translation is CASSPLTGFYEQYF. This sequence joins TRBV5-1 and TRBJ2-7; TRBD1 aligns across 7 bases. V lost 4 bases to trimming and J lost 3 bases; unmatched junction nucleotides: 7. CDR3 length: 14 amino acids. The germline V gene encodes CDR1 SGHRS and CDR2 YFSETQ.

The J gene is TRBJ1-5, the V gene TRBV28, with 7 bases identical to TRBD1. V was pared by 6 bases and J by 6 bases, with 11 bases of the junction left unmatched. Germline assignment: CDR1 MDHEN and CDR2 SYDVKM. The CDR3 contains 15 residues. The CDR3 bases are TGTGCCAGCAGGACAGACAGGGAAGAAAGTCAGCCCCAGCATTTT. It specifies CASRTDREESQPQHF.

The rearrangement uses TRBV5-1 and TRBJ1-1, with D tentatively TRBD1 (6 bases). V was shortened by 0 bases and J by 3 bases, with 6 bases between the two germline ends. Germline V lookup: CDR1 SGHRS, CDR2 YFSETQ. CDR3 size: 13 residues. In DNA, the CDR3 is TGCGCCAGCAGCTTGGACAGGGACACTGAAGCTTTCTTT. This encodes CASSLDRDTEAFF.

The chain is built from TRBV7-3 and TRBJ1-1, with TRBD1 matching over 9 bases. V lost 5 bases and J lost 4; bases outside the gene matches: 5. CDR1 is SGHTA, CDR2 FQGTGA, per germline. This CDR3 region has 14 residues. The chain's CDR3 is CASSPQGAGTEAFF. In DNA form, the CDR3 reads TGTGCCAGCAGCCCACAGGGGGCGGGCACTGAAGCTTTCTTT.

Comments on this clone: The sample carries other DNA sequences with the same CDR3. The CDR3 DNA reads as TGCAGTGCTAGGAGACAAGAGACCCAGTACTTC. It translates to CSARRQETQYF. V is TRBV20-1 and J is TRBJ2-5; no definite D call. The CDR3 has 11 residues. Trimming cost V 3 bases and J 2 bases, with 4 bases left between them. Germline CDR1 DFQATT, CDR2 SNEGSKA (reference sequence).

This clone was detected once. V usage is TRBV29-1 and J usage is TRBJ1-3, with 9 nucleotides matching TRBD1. The CDR3 contains 14 residues. Trimming at V came to 7 bases and at J to 2 bases, leaving 6 bases not matched to a gene. Germline V gives CDR1 SQVTM, CDR2 ANQGSEA. This CDR3 is CSALGDRAGNTIYF. The CDR3 DNA reads TGCAGCGCCCTGGGGGACAGGGCTGGAAACACCATATATTTT. The full variable domain, rest sourced from reference TRBV29-1 and TRBJ1-3, is SAVISQKPSRDICQRGTSLTIQCQVDSQVTMMFWYRQQPGQSLTLIATANQGSEATYESGFVIDKFPISRPNLTFSTLTVSNMSPEDSSIYLCSALGDRAGNTIYFGEGSWLTVV.

The rearrangement joins TRBV2 to TRBJ1-5, with D hard to call. Looked up from germline, CDR1 is SNHLY and CDR2 is FYNNEI. Trimming removed 6 bases at V and 1 base at J, with 10 bases between. The CDR3 is 14 amino acids. CDR3 sequence reads: CASSRSRSNQPQHF. The CDR3 DNA reads as TGTGCCAGCAGCAGGTCTCGGAGCAATCAGCCCCAGCATTTT.

The chain employs TRBV11-2 and TRBJ1-1; D remains ambiguous. The CDR3 runs 8 residues. Germline V lookup: CDR1 SGHAT, CDR2 FQNNGV. V was cut by 10 bases and J by 9 bases, with 6 bases left in between. As DNA, the CDR3 is TGTGCCACGGGAAAAGCTTTCTTT. This sequence encodes CATGKAFF.

The chain combines TRBV18 with TRBJ2-5; 11 bases align to TRBD1. The junction had 4 bases not matched to a gene; V was cut back by 2 bases and J by 5 bases. Germline values: CDR1 KGHSH, CDR2 LQKENI. The CDR3 is made up of 15 amino acids. The CDR3 here is CASSPRTGGLETQYF. The CDR3, as DNA: TGTGCCAGCTCACCAAGGACAGGGGGCTTGGAGACCCAGTACTTC.

Only one count was recorded for this clone. The chain has TRBV6-1 and TRBJ1-5; the D gene is possibly TRBD1 (6 bases). V lost 1 base to trimming and J lost 2 bases, with 15 bases between them. Germline V CDR1 and CDR2: MNHNS, SASEGT. This CDR3 comprises 17 residues. Here the CDR3 reads CASSEGPTGWGNQPQHF. The DNA of the CDR3 is TGTGCCAGCAGTGAAGGGCCAACAGGGTGGGGCAATCAGCCCCAGCATTTT.

The chain carries TRBV20-1 and TRBJ2-1; D gene ambiguous. CDR1 and CDR2 (germline): DFQATT, SNEGSKA (reference sequence). Trimming removed 6 bases at V and 6 bases at J, with 6 bases between. The CDR3 is 10 amino acids. The CDR3 reads CSAVSNEQFF. The CDR3 nucleotides are TGCAGTGCAGTTAGCAATGAGCAGTTCTTC.

The CDR3, as DNA: TGTGCCAGCAGTCCGGAACCAGGGGGGAATCAGCCCCAGCATTTT. This sequence encodes CASSPEPGGNQPQHF. The chain combines TRBV28 with TRBJ1-5; the match to TRBD1 covers 7 bases. The germline V gene encodes CDR1 MDHEN and CDR2 SYDVKM. J gave up 4 bases and V 5 bases, and 8 bases lay outside the gene matches. The CDR3 runs 15 residues.

This clone was detected only a few times. This chain joins TRBV5-1 and TRBJ1-3; 7 nucleotides agree with TRBD1. The CDR3 totals 14 residues. J gave up 8 bases and V 2 bases, and 7 bases lay outside the gene matches. Germline V CDR1 and CDR2: SGHRS, YFSETQ. CDR3 in amino acids: CASSLQGPQDTIYF. The CDR3 region has the DNA TGCGCCAGCAGCTTACAGGGGCCCCAGGACACCATATATTTT.

This clone has just a few counts. This chain joins TRBV2 and TRBJ1-6; 8 bases fit TRBD1. This CDR3 is built from 16 residues. The germline gives CDR1 SNHLY, CDR2 FYNNEI. The V segment lost 6 bases and the J segment 7 bases; nucleotides outside the gene matches: 11. The CDR3 DNA sequence: TGTGCCAGCAGAGGCCTGACAGGGGTGGACAATTCACCCCTCCACTTT. Translating it yields CASRGLTGVDNSPLHF. Combining the CDR3 with reference TRBV2 and TRBJ1-6 gives the whole variable domain EPEVTQTPSHQVTQMGQEVILRCVPISNHLYFYWYRQILGQKVEFLVSFYNNEISEKSEIFDDQFSVERPDGSNFTLKIRSTKLEDSAMYFCASRGLTGVDNSPLHFGNGTRLTVT.

This chain uses TRBV5-6 with TRBJ2-7, with D possibly matching TRBD1 (6 bases). Germline V gene data show CDR1 as SGHDT and CDR2 as YYEEEE. With 0 bases removed from V and 5 bases from J, the gap between germline ends came to 15 bases. This CDR3 spans 15 amino acids. CDR3: CASSLDQGWRHEQYF. The DNA of the CDR3 is TGTGCCAGCAGCTTGGACCAGGGGTGGCGTCACGAGCAGTACTTC.